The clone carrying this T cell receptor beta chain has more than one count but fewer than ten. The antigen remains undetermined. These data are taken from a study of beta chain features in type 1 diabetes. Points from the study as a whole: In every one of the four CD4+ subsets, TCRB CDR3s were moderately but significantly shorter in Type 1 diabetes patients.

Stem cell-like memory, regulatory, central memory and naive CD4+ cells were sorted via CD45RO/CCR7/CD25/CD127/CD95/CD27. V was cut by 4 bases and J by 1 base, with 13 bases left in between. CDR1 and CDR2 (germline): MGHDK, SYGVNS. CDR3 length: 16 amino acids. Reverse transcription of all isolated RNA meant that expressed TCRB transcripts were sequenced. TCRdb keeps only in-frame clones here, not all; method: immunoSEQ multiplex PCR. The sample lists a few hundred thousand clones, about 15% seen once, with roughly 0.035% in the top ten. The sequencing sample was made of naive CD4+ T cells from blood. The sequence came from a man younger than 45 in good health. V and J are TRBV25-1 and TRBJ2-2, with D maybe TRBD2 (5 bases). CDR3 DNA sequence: TGTGCCAGCAGTGGACGGGGTACCTGGAACACCGGGGAGCTGTTTTTT. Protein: CASSGRGTWNTGELFF.